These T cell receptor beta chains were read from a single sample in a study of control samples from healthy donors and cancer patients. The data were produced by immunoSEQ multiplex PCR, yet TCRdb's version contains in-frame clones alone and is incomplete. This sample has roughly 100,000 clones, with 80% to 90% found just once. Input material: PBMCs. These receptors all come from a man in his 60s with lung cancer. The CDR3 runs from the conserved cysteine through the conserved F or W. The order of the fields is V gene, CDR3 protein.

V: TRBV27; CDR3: CASSPGKGTSEAFF
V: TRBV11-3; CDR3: CASSRSSFLNTEAFF
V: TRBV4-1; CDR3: CASSQALYEAGLRNSPLHF
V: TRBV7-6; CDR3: CASSLPNLTGFKRETQYF
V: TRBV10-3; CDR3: CAISEGAAQPQHF
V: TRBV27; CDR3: CASSPRPGRSGELFF
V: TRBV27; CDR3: CASSPGTARTQYF
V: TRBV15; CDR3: CATSRDSGAPNYGYTF
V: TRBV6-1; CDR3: CASSEDAGGGSSPLHF
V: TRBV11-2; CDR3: CASSLRASGGSSDTQYF
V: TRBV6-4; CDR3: CARFPPAAIEAFF
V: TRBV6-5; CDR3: CASTYLGGTEAFF
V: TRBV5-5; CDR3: CASSSQVNTEAFF
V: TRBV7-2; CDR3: CASSPGGGNYGYTF
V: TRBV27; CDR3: CASSFTKQGLTEAFF
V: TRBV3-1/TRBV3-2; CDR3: CASSQYSSGGRRNEQFF
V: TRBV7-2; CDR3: CASSKQGAGNQPQHF
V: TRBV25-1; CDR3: CASNGGGTDTQYF
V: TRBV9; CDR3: CASSVGGLQETQYF
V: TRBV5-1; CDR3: CASSAWRTGVDTQYF
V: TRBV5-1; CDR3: CASSSYLSQETQYF
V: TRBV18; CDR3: CASSPGDRGNQYF